This is a list of T cell receptor beta chains from one sample in a study of CD8 T cells in Susac syndrome. TCRdb ran MiXCR on the immunoSEQ multiplex PCR reads and lists one entry per CDR3 protein. This table has under 95,000 distinct CDR3 sequences, roughly 94% appearing once. Specimen: CD4+ T cells from PBMCs. These receptors were obtained from a human donor with Susac syndrome. CDR3s include the opening cysteine and the closing phenylalanine or tryptophan. A D gene is named only where the DNA matches it firmly. Clone size appears in some rows only: once, few, many, or a class for an expanded clone.

J gene	clone size	V gene	D gene	CDR3 protein	CDR3 DNA
TRBJ1-1	few	TRBV30	NA	CAWSVPGGTEAFF	TGTGCCTGGAGTGTACCGGGGGGGACTGAAGCTTTCTTT
TRBJ2-4	NA	TRBV20-1	TRBD2	CSARVSGGRRDIQYF	TGCAGTGCTAGAGTATCGGGGGGGAGGAGGGACATTCAGTACTTC
TRBJ2-5	NA	TRBV11-2	NA	CASSLPWGAQETQYF	TGTGCCAGCAGCCTACCCTGGGGAGCCCAAGAGACCCAGTACTTC
TRBJ2-7	NA	TRBV15	NA	CATSRDLPHEQYF	TGTGCCACCAGCAGAGATCTTCCCCACGAGCAGTACTTC
TRBJ2-1	NA	TRBV24-1	NA	CATSAPWRVGNEQFF	TGTGCCACCAGTGCCCCGTGGAGGGTCGGCAATGAGCAGTTCTTC
TRBJ2-1	NA	TRBV29-1	NA	CSVPKAGHNEQFF	TGCAGCGTTCCCAAAGCAGGCCACAATGAGCAGTTCTTC
TRBJ1-1	NA	TRBV2	TRBD1	CASSGQGATEAFF	TGTGCCAGCAGTGGACAGGGAGCGACTGAAGCTTTCTTT
TRBJ2-7	NA	TRBV7-9	NA	CASRQEGPYEQYF	TGTGCCAGCAGACAAGAAGGTCCCTACGAGCAGTACTTC
TRBJ1-4	NA	TRBV7-9	NA	CASGNRPPNEKLFF	TGTGCCAGCGGGAACAGGCCCCCGAATGAAAAACTGTTTTTT
TRBJ1-1	NA	TRBV7-9	TRBD1	CASSFDRANTEAFF	TGTGCCAGCAGCTTCGACAGGGCGAACACTGAAGCTTTCTTT
TRBJ2-1	NA	TRBV29-1	NA	CSAEGGTYNEQFF	TGCAGCGCTGAGGGGGGCACGTACAATGAGCAGTTCTTC
TRBJ2-1	NA	TRBV30	NA	CAWSVRPGEQFF	TGTGCCTGGAGTGTCCGACCTGGGGAGCAGTTCTTC
TRBJ2-5	NA	TRBV5-1	NA	CASSWGDSQETQYF	TGCGCCAGCAGCTGGGGGGACAGTCAAGAGACCCAGTACTTC
TRBJ2-5	NA	TRBV27	NA	CASKSRDRLAETQYF	TGTGCCAGCAAATCCCGGGACCGCCTCGCGGAGACCCAGTACTTC
TRBJ1-2	once	TRBV29-1	NA	CSVDLDRGLGGYTF	TGCAGCGTTGACCTGGACCGGGGGCTAGGAGGCTACACCTTC